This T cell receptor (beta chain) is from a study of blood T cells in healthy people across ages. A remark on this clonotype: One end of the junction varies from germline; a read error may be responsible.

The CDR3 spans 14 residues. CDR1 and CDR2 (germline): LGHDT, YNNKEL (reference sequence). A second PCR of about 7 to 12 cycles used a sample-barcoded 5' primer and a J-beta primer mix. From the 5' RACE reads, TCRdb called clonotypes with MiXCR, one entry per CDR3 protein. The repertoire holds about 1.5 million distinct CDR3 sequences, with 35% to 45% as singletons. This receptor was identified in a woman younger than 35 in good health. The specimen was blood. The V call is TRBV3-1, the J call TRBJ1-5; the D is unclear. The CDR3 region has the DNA TGTGCCAGCAGCCAAGACCGGAAGAGTCAGCCCCGGCATTTT. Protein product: CASSQDRKSQPRHF.